The T cell receptor beta chain under discussion was sequenced for a study of a mutant IDH1 vaccine in newly diagnosed glioma. Study-level background: Onset of vaccination occurred 4-6 weeks following radiotherapy alone, or with temozolomide cycles. Patients under treatment included approximately 62% males and around 38% females and had a mean age of approximately 44 years.

The time point: week 35, safety follow-up. Alongside topical imiquimod, each dose of vaccine comprised 300 ug of mutant IDH1 20-mer peptide. Profiling relied on immunoSEQ multiplex PCR, and the TCRdb table lists in-frame clones only, not all of them. Of 45,000 to 55,000 clones listed, approximately 80% were seen once; the top ten hold 12%. A word on this clone: Its antigen is undetermined.

Sequenced material: PBMCs, taken from a glioma patient whose treatment included an IDH1 peptide vaccine. The TCR was taken from a man aged 35-49 years with glioma.

The CDR3: CASSLWTSTNEKLFF. The CDR3 DNA is TGTGCCAGTAGTTTGTGGACATCAACTAATGAAAAACTGTTTTTT. The J gene is TRBJ1-4, the V gene TRBV19; perhaps TRBD1 as D (5 bases). This CDR3 has 15 residues. The germline V gene has CDR1 LNHDA and CDR2 SQIVND (reference sequence). Trimming shortened V by 5 bases and J by 0 bases, and 10 bases separated the two germline ends.